This T cell receptor (beta chain) is drawn from a study of CD4 T cells in relation to SARS-CoV-2 and coronaviruses. This CDR3 comprises 15 residues. Trimming took 3 bases from V and 3 from J; bases not matched to a gene: 5. On this clone itself: Its antigen is still unknown.

Overall study findings and caveats: Each donor contributed either pre-pandemic or post-infection samples, not both.

Unexposed donor CD4+ T cells date from about 2011-2018, before the COVID-19 pandemic. After about 10 days of culture, CD4+ T cells were isolated. Unexposed-donor CD4+ T cells were probed with SARS-CoV-2 S/N and four cold-coronavirus spikes, cells permitting. TCRdb keeps only in-frame clones here, not all; method: immunoSEQ multiplex PCR. The data contain just under 20,000 clones, 80% to 85% of them singletons. The chain couples TRBV23-1 to TRBJ2-1; the match to TRBD2 covers 7 bases. TRBV23-1 is an ORF, and what it does is uncertain. The sequencing input was CD4+ T cells from PBMCs, cultured in vitro. The TCR was taken from a human donor in good health. CDR3 region: CASSHKPGGYNEQFF. The CDR3, as DNA: TGCGCCAGCAGTCATAAACCGGGAGGCTACAATGAGCAGTTCTTC.